The 23 T cell receptor beta chains below come from one sample, sequenced in a study of regulatory T cells in long-lasting Graves disease. Arm-PCR with iRepertoire HTBI primers amplified the CDR3 regions for these TCR beta libraries. TCRdb called the multiplex PCR reads again in MiXCR, with one record for every CDR3 protein. The sample lists about 310,000 distinct CDR3 sequences; approximately 20% were seen once. This sample's time point: newly diagnosed GD, antithyroid drugs for less than 3 months. PBMCs provided the RNA from which the TCR library was made. Here the sequenced sample was peripheral blood mononuclear cells (PBMCs), taken at new diagnosis, from a patient treated with antithyroid drugs. The receptors derive from a female donor with Graves disease.

The chain uses TRBV30 and TRBJ2-5; either TRBD1 or TRBD2 may fit D (5 bases each). Germline assignment: CDR1 GTSNPN and CDR2 SVGIG (reference sequence). This CDR3 is built from 12 residues. V lost 1 base and J 7 bases, leaving 10 bases between the germline ends. The CDR3 here is CAWSDGGGTQYF. The CDR3 DNA is TGTGCCTGGAGTGATGGTGGGGGGACCCAGTACTTC.

This clonotype was seen a few times. J is TRBJ2-7 and V is TRBV5-1; D gene uncertain. Trimming took 0 bases from V and 0 from J, leaving 10 bases between them. The CDR3 is 15 residues long. CDR1 is SGHRS, CDR2 YFSETQ, per germline. The chain's CDR3 is CASSLGATLSYEQYF. The CDR3 bases are TGCGCCAGCAGCTTGGGGGCCACCCTCTCCTACGAGCAGTACTTC.

This clonotype occurred many times. The V gene is TRBV7-8, the J gene TRBJ2-1; D is undetermined. In germline, CDR1 is SGHVS, CDR2 FQNEAQ. The CDR3 loop spans 12 amino acids. The V end was cut by 2 bases, the J end by 14 bases, with 13 bases between. The CDR3 bases are TGTGCCAGCAGCTTAACTGACGACCGAGAGTTCTTC. This encodes CASSLTDDREFF.

This clonotype was picked up many times. This chain connects TRBV28 to TRBJ2-1, with D perhaps matching TRBD2 (5 bases). This CDR3 has 15 amino acids. Trimming left V 5 bases short and J 0 bases short, with 11 bases between. The germline gives CDR1 MDHEN, CDR2 SYDVKM. CDR3 DNA sequence: TGTGCCAGCAGTGCCGGGGTTAGCTCCTACAATGAGCAGTTCTTC. It yields the protein CASSAGVSSYNEQFF.

In regard to this clonotype: A far larger clone lies a single base away; this is likely a read error. The chain has TRBV11-2 and TRBJ1-1; possible D gene TRBD1, 6 bases. The J call is in doubt because the DNA end fits TRBJ2-3 better. CDR1 is SGHAT and CDR2 is FQNNGV in the germline V gene. The CDR3 extends over 16 amino acids. Here the CDR3 DNA reads TGTGCCAGCAGCTTAAGGGGGATAGGCGGCACAGGTACGCAGTATTTT. It specifies CASSLRGIGGTGTQYF.

This chain uses TRBV28 with TRBJ1-2, with D unclear. V was shortened by 5 bases and J by 2 bases, with 12 bases between the two germline ends. The germline V gene encodes CDR1 MDHEN and CDR2 SYDVKM. The CDR3 loop spans 14 amino acids. CDR3 sequence (DNA): TGTGCCAGCAGTACAATTCAACGAAACTATGGCTACACCTTC. Amino acid sequence: CASSTIQRNYGYTF.

This clonotype has ten or more counts. The rearrangement links TRBV28 to TRBJ2-7; 12 nucleotides match TRBD2. The CDR3 extends over 14 amino acids. Losses at the gene ends were 6 bases for V and 5 bases for J; bases not matched to a gene: 5. Germline assignment: CDR1 MDHEN and CDR2 SYDVKM. CDR3 sequence reads: CASRTLAGGHEQYF. The CDR3, as DNA: TGTGCCAGCAGGACTCTAGCGGGAGGGCACGAGCAGTACTTC.

The chain is built from TRBV28 and TRBJ1-1; tentatively, D is TRBD1 (5 bases). V lost 6 bases to trimming and J lost 4 bases, with 18 bases between them. Germline CDR1 is MDHEN and CDR2 is SYDVKM. The CDR3 is 15 residues long. CDR3 region: CASRSGALGGTEAFF. The CDR3 nucleotides read TGTGCCAGCAGATCCGGGGCTTTGGGAGGCACTGAAGCTTTCTTT.

In this sample, this clonotype turned up a few times. V gene TRBV5-1 combines with J gene TRBJ2-3; the match to TRBD1 covers 8 bases. CDR1 and CDR2 (germline): SGHRS, YFSETQ. J lost 3 bases, V lost 3 bases, and 6 bases had no gene match. The CDR3 spans 15 residues. CDR3 in amino acids: CASSSGQGETDTQYF. Written as DNA, the CDR3 is TGCGCCAGCAGCTCAGGACAGGGTGAAACAGATACGCAGTATTTT.

The gene calls are TRBV27 and TRBJ2-1; the match to TRBD2 covers 13 bases. Germline V gene lookup returns CDR1 MNHEY and CDR2 SMNVEV (reference sequence). The CDR3 runs to 15 residues. With 5 bases clipped from V and 8 bases from J, the junction kept 6 bases outside the gene matches. For the CDR3, the DNA is TGTGCCAGCAGTGTGGGACTAGCGGGACTGTATGAGCAGTTCTTC. Amino acids: CASSVGLAGLYEQFF.

This clonotype was detected many times. The chain uses TRBV2 and TRBJ1-5, with 8 bases fitting TRBD1. The CDR3 extends over 16 amino acids. Trimming removed 4 bases from V and 4 bases from J; junction bases left unmatched: 9. In germline, CDR1 is SNHLY, CDR2 FYNNEI. CDR3 amino acids: CASSGGTGALNQPQHF. The CDR3 region has the DNA TGTGCCAGCAGTGGGGGGACAGGCGCTTTAAATCAGCCCCAGCATTTT.

This clonotype was counted at least ten times. The chain has TRBV19 and TRBJ2-1, with D possibly TRBD2 on 5 matching bases. The germline V and J ends were trimmed by 3 bases and 6 bases, with 18 bases remaining between them. Germline values: CDR1 LNHDA, CDR2 SQIVND (reference sequence). The CDR3 sequence is 16 residues long. The CDR3 nucleotides are TGTGCCAGTAGTATCGAGGGTGAGAGGCTGCGCAATGAGCAGTTCTTC. It yields the protein CASSIEGERLRNEQFF.

This clonotype was observed many times. V and J are TRBV2 and TRBJ2-7, with a tentative D call TRBD2 (6 bases). Germline lookup yields CDR1 SNHLY and CDR2 FYNNEI. V lost 10 bases, J lost 3 bases, and 13 bases lay in between. The CDR3 length is 12 residues. The CDR3 loop reads CANGGRFYEQYF. In nucleotides, the CDR3 is TGTGCCAACGGGGGTAGGTTCTACGAGCAGTACTTC.

This clonotype was counted a few times. This chain joins TRBV7-8 and TRBJ2-7; 8 nucleotides agree with TRBD2. Germline lookup yields CDR1 SGHVS and CDR2 FQNEAQ. The CDR3 is 14 residues long. V lost 5 bases and J lost 5; bases outside the gene matches: 8. As DNA, the CDR3 is TGTGCCAGCAGCCCCCGGACGGGGGGGAACGAGCAGTACTTC. Translating it yields CASSPRTGGNEQYF. The whole variable domain, filled in from reference TRBV7-8 and TRBJ2-7, reads GAGVSQSPRYKVAKRGQDVALRCDPISGHVSLFWYQQALGQGPEFLTYFQNEAQLDKSGLPSDRFFAERPEGSVSTLKIQRTQQEDSAVYLCASSPRTGGNEQYFGPGTRLTVT.

Points on this clonotype: A much more abundant neighbour one base away suggests this may be a read error. The CDR3 bases are TGCAGTGCTCGAATCCAGGTGGGAGGGCCTAACGAGCAGTACTTC. It translates to CSARIQVGGPNEQYF. V is TRBV20-1 and J is TRBJ2-7; 7 positions agree with TRBD2. Germline V CDR1 and CDR2: DFQATT, SNEGSKA (reference sequence). CDR3 size: 15 residues. J was trimmed by 5 bases and V by 5 bases; bases with no gene match: 15.

V and J are TRBV6-2 or TRBV6-3 and TRBJ1-4, with TRBD1 matching over 9 bases. V lost 8 bases, J lost 7 bases, and 5 bases stayed unmatched. The length of the CDR3 is 13 residues. Germline V gives CDR1 MNHEY, CDR2 SVGEGT. CDR3 amino acids: CASGDRAGEKLFF. For the CDR3, the DNA is TGTGCCAGCGGGGACAGGGCGGGTGAAAAACTGTTTTTT.

This clonotype was counted a few times. The junction departs from the called germline gene at one end, perhaps through a read error. The CDR3 is CVSRQIRQETQYF. CDR3 in DNA: TGTGTCAGCAGACAGATTAGACAAGAGACCCAGTACTTC. The V and J genes are TRBV2 and TRBJ2-5, with D tentatively TRBD1 (5 bases). The germline V gene encodes CDR1 SNHLY and CDR2 FYNNEI. The CDR3 loop spans 13 amino acids.

This clonotype was detected ten times or more. V gene TRBV19 combines with J gene TRBJ1-4; D gene uncertain. The V end lost 0 bases, the J end lost 0 bases, and 5 bases lay between the germline ends. Germline V gene sequence: CDR1 LNHDA, CDR2 SQIVND (reference sequence). The CDR3 runs 15 residues. Here the CDR3 reads CASSIDVATNEKLFF. In DNA form, the CDR3 reads TGTGCCAGTAGTATAGACGTCGCAACTAATGAAAAACTGTTTTTT.

The chain carries TRBV2 and TRBJ2-7; the D gene is possibly TRBD1 (6 bases). Germline V gene data show CDR1 as SNHLY and CDR2 as FYNNEI. Trimming took off 0 bases at V and 9 bases at J, with 12 bases between the two ends. The CDR3 covers 13 residues. CDR3 DNA: TGTGCCAGCAGTGAAGCAAACGGCAGGGGGCAGTACTTC. It specifies CASSEANGRGQYF.

This clonotype was seen only once. Possible read error: a much larger clone is one base away. The chain joins TRBV11-3 to TRBJ2-7; D may be TRBD2 (6 bases). V was pared by 7 bases and J by 7 bases, with 26 bases between. Germline CDR1 reads SGHNT; CDR2 reads YENEEA. The CDR3 has 16 amino acids. CDR3 DNA: TGTGCCAGCACCCCCGCGGTCGGGAGAGTGTACAATGAGCAGTACTTC. As protein: CASTPAVGRVYNEQYF.

This clonotype was recorded a few times. The chain links TRBV24-1 to TRBJ2-5, with 7 bases lining up with TRBD1. Germline V gene data show CDR1 as KGHDR and CDR2 as SFDVKD. This CDR3 comprises 15 residues. Trimming at V came to 7 bases and at J to 4 bases, leaving 11 bases not matched to a gene. The CDR3 spells CATSSNRGPPETQYF. CDR3 bases: TGTGCCACCAGCTCAAACAGGGGTCCACCAGAGACCCAGTACTTC.

A few counts support this clonotype. The chain couples TRBV25-1 to TRBJ1-1, with D unresolved. The CDR3 loop spans 10 amino acids. Trimming pared 10 bases from V and 7 bases from J, leaving 10 bases between. The germline V gene encodes CDR1 MGHDK and CDR2 SYGVNS. The CDR3 DNA follows: TGTGCCACCCGAGAAGTTGAAGCTTTCTTT. Its protein is CATREVEAFF.

This chain uses TRBV27 with TRBJ2-1; a possible D gene is TRBD1 (6 bases). Trimming shortened V by 7 bases and J by 0 bases, and 13 bases separated the two germline ends. CDR3 length equals 15 residues. Germline CDR1 is MNHEY and CDR2 is SMNVEV (reference sequence). The CDR3 nucleotides are TGTGCCAGCAATTTCGGCAGGGGCTCCTACAATGAGCAGTTCTTC. Protein sequence: CASNFGRGSYNEQFF.